A single sample is the source of the 32 T cell receptor beta chains below, sequenced in a study of Ad26.COV2.S vaccination and SARS-CoV-2 variants. Here immunoSEQ multiplex PCR was the method, and the copy in TCRdb shows in-frame clones only, minus some. The sample lists approximately 300,000 clones; 85% to 90% were seen once. As for treatment: roughly 20 received Ad26.COV2.S at low or high dose, single or two shots; about 5 received placebo; per-sample allocation not given. Samples analyzed were those drawn on day 63 after the first vaccine or placebo injection. Sequenced material: peripheral blood, taken in a trial of Ad26.COV2.S vaccine versus placebo. Receptors originate from a person between 18 and 65 years old who received the Ad26.COV2.S COVID-19 vaccine or a placebo.

This chain uses TRBV6-5 with TRBJ1-2; TRBD1 might be the D (5 bases). Trimming took 7 bases from V and 5 from J, leaving 14 bases between them. Germline V CDR1 and CDR2: MNHEY, SVGAGI. The CDR3 has 13 amino acids. Written as DNA, the CDR3 is TGTGCCAGCACTATTGGGGGAGGGTATGGCTACACCTTC. Amino acid sequence: CASTIGGGYGYTF.

The chain uses TRBV6-1 and TRBJ1-2; D is ambiguous. The V gene lost 0 bases and the J gene lost 5 bases, with 7 bases spanning the gap. Germline-derived CDR1 and CDR2 are MNHNS and SASEGT. The CDR3 runs to 13 residues. For the CDR3, the DNA is TGTGCCAGCAGTGAAGCGGGAGAATATGGCTACACCTTC. As protein: CASSEAGEYGYTF.

This clone appeared a few times. V is TRBV7-3 and J is TRBJ1-1, with D possibly matching TRBD1 (5 bases). From germline, CDR1 is SGHTA and CDR2 FQGTGA. The CDR3 covers 13 residues. V was clipped by 8 bases and J by 0 bases, with 10 bases between them. The CDR3 sequence is CASSPGMNTEAFF. CDR3 DNA sequence: TGTGCCAGCTCCCCAGGGATGAACACTGAAGCTTTCTTT.

The chain combines TRBV7-9 with TRBJ1-6; 10 positions agree with TRBD1. The CDR3 runs 14 residues. Germline lookup yields CDR1 SEHNR and CDR2 FQNEAQ (reference sequence). Trimming took 6 bases from V and 7 from J; bases not matched to a gene: 3. The CDR3 sequence is CASRQDRGNSPLHF. CDR3 nucleotide sequence: TGTGCCAGCAGGCAGGACAGGGGGAATTCACCCCTCCACTTT.

The V call is TRBV5-4, the J call TRBJ2-2, with D perhaps matching TRBD1 (5 bases). Trimming removed 3 bases at V and 6 bases at J, with 15 bases between. The germline gives CDR1 SGHNT, CDR2 YYREEE (reference sequence). The CDR3 extends over 15 amino acids. The CDR3 DNA reads as TGTGCCAGCAGCTCGGTCCCAGGGATTTCCGGGGAGCTGTTTTTT. Protein sequence: CASSSVPGISGELFF.

This chain uses TRBV19 with TRBJ1-1; 8 nucleotides match TRBD1. Unmatched junction bases numbered 16, after V lost 5 bases and J lost 5 bases. The CDR3 contains 17 residues. Germline CDR1 and CDR2: LNHDA and SQIVND (reference sequence). The CDR3 DNA follows: TGTGCCAGTAGTCAAATCCGGATGACAGGGGTGGGAACTGAAGCTTTCTTT. As protein: CASSQIRMTGVGTEAFF.

This chain uses TRBV6-2 or TRBV6-3 with TRBJ1-2, with a weak D call TRBD1 (6 bases). Trimming took 6 bases from V and 4 from J, leaving 18 bases between them. Germline loops: CDR1 MNHEY, CDR2 SVGEGT. The CDR3 length is 15 residues. As DNA, the CDR3 is TGTGCCAGCAGCCAAACTACAGGGCGTAGCTATGGCTACACCTTC. This sequence encodes CASSQTTGRSYGYTF.

In its sample, this clone was seen once. CDR3 nucleotides: TGTGCCAGCAGCCGGGACAGGTCCCCCCCCTTAGAGCTGTTTTTT. The encoded protein is CASSRDRSPPLELFF. This chain joins TRBV7-9 and TRBJ2-2; 8 bases are shared with TRBD1. J was trimmed by 11 bases and V by 5 bases; bases with no gene match: 13. Germline values: CDR1 SEHNR, CDR2 FQNEAQ (reference sequence). The CDR3 is 15 amino acids.

This clone appeared a few times. This chain joins TRBV7-3 and TRBJ1-1; the D is unclear. In germline, CDR1 is SGHTA, CDR2 FQGTGA. V dropped 1 base and J dropped 6 bases, with 12 bases sitting between them. This CDR3 is built from 14 residues. The CDR3 here is CASSLKQAAPEAFF. Written as DNA, the CDR3 is TGTGCCAGCAGCTTAAAGCAGGCAGCCCCTGAAGCTTTCTTT.

Regarding this clone: This same CDR3 is encoded by further DNA sequences in the sample. The chain is built from TRBV30 and TRBJ1-2; TRBD1 is a possible D gene (6 bases). CDR1 and CDR2 from the germline V gene are GTSNPN and SVGIG (reference sequence). Trimming removed 5 bases at V and 2 bases at J, with 9 bases between. CDR3 length equals 12 residues. CDR3 amino acids: CAWDRRNYGYTF. CDR3 coding DNA: TGTGCCTGGGACAGGCGGAACTATGGCTACACCTTC.

The chain combines TRBV5-1 with TRBJ1-4, with TRBD1 as a possible D gene (5 bases). This CDR3 contains 15 residues. Trimming removed 4 bases from V and 12 bases from J, with 22 bases in between. From germline, CDR1 is SGHRS and CDR2 YFSETQ. As DNA, the CDR3 is TGCGCCAGCAGCGCCGGGACGGAGAGAGGTCGGGAACTGTTTTTT. This sequence encodes CASSAGTERGRELFF.

This clone has just one count. This chain links TRBV19 with TRBJ1-5; no firm D call. V was clipped by 3 bases and J by 6 bases, with 18 bases between them. The CDR3 consists of 16 residues. From germline, CDR1 is LNHDA and CDR2 SQIVND (reference sequence). CDR3 loop: CASSIKDVTGRQPQHF. The CDR3, as DNA: TGTGCCAGTAGTATTAAAGATGTGACCGGGCGTCAGCCCCAGCATTTT.

Here the CDR3 reads CAIRRAFNQPQHF. CDR3 sequence (DNA): TGTGCCATCAGGAGGGCCTTCAATCAGCCCCAGCATTTT. The V gene is TRBV10-3, the J gene TRBJ1-5, with D unclear. Trimming stripped 6 bases from V and 3 bases from J, with 9 bases between. Germline assignment: CDR1 ENHRY and CDR2 SYGVKD. This CDR3 is built from 13 residues.

The V gene is TRBV6-1, the J gene TRBJ1-2, with a weak D call TRBD1 (6 bases). The CDR3 has 13 residues. CDR1 MNHNS and CDR2 SASEGT come from the germline V gene. Trimming removed 1 base at V and 4 bases at J, with 7 bases between. The chain's CDR3 is CASSEDRVYGYTF. CDR3 DNA sequence: TGTGCCAGCAGTGAAGACAGGGTCTATGGCTACACCTTC.

CDR3: CASSFRTVNTGELFF. CDR3 nucleotides: TGTGCCAGCAGCTTTCGGACAGTGAACACCGGGGAGCTGTTTTTT. The chain carries TRBV7-9 and TRBJ2-2, with TRBD1 as a possible D gene (6 bases). Germline CDR1 reads SEHNR; CDR2 reads FQNEAQ (reference sequence). With 3 bases removed from V and 1 base from J, the gap between germline ends came to 9 bases. This CDR3 region has 15 residues.

V gene TRBV6-5 combines with J gene TRBJ2-3; D is possibly TRBD1 or TRBD2 (5 bases each). The CDR3 extends over 15 amino acids. V was clipped by 10 bases and J by 0 bases, with 17 bases between them. Per the germline V gene, CDR1 is MNHEY and CDR2 is SVGAGI. In DNA, the CDR3 is TGTGCCACGAAGGGGACCTTTTCTAGCACAGATACGCAGTATTTT. Translating it yields CATKGTFSSTDTQYF.

This rearrangement joins TRBV14 to TRBJ2-3, with 7 bases identical to TRBD2. The trim removed 1 base at V and 2 bases at J, leaving 6 bases unmatched. This CDR3 contains 16 residues. CDR1 is SGHDN and CDR2 is FVKESK in the germline V gene. The CDR3 region is CASSQVGAGLTDTQYF. Here the CDR3 DNA reads TGTGCCAGCAGCCAAGTGGGAGCGGGGCTCACAGATACGCAGTATTTT.

V usage is TRBV10-1 and J usage is TRBJ1-5, with a tentative D call TRBD1 (6 bases). The CDR3 consists of 13 residues. The germline V gene has CDR1 WNHNN and CDR2 SYGVQD (reference sequence). V lost 6 bases and J lost 5, with 11 bases in between. This chain's CDR3 is CASSLDSYQPQHF. CDR3 coding DNA: TGCGCCAGCAGCCTGGACAGTTATCAGCCCCAGCATTTT.

The rearrangement links TRBV6-6 to TRBJ1-1; unclear D gene. The V end lost 6 bases, the J end lost 4 bases, and 12 bases lay between the germline ends. The germline CDR1 and CDR2 sequences are MNHNY and SVGAGI (reference sequence). The CDR3 consists of 13 residues. CDR3 protein: CASSLHGTTEAFF. The CDR3 region has the DNA TGTGCCAGCAGCCTCCACGGAACCACTGAAGCTTTCTTT.

This clone was observed once. This chain connects TRBV7-2 to TRBJ2-1, with 7 bases aligning to TRBD1. The germline gives CDR1 SGHTA, CDR2 FQGNSA. CDR3 length equals 16 residues. The V segment lost 5 bases and the J segment 4 bases; nucleotides outside the gene matches: 11. The CDR3 protein is CASSAKQGWGYNEQFF. The DNA for the CDR3 is TGTGCCAGCAGCGCGAAACAGGGGTGGGGGTACAATGAGCAGTTCTTC.

The J gene is TRBJ2-5, the V gene TRBV18, with 12 nucleotides matching TRBD2. This CDR3 contains 15 residues. Trimming cost V 5 bases and J 5 bases; bases outside gene matches: 6. Germline-derived CDR1 and CDR2 are KGHSH and LQKENI. Here the CDR3 reads CASSSRTSGDETQYF. The DNA for the CDR3 is TGTGCCAGCTCATCCCGGACTAGCGGGGATGAGACCCAGTACTTC. Filled out from reference TRBV18 and TRBJ2-5, the complete variable domain reads NAGVMQNPRHLVRRRGQEARLRCSPMKGHSHVYWYRQLPEEGLKFMVYLQKENIIDESGMPKERFSAEFPKEGPSILRIQQVVRGDSAAYFCASSSRTSGDETQYFGPGTRLLVL.

CDR3: CASSFFGGVRYDGYTF. As DNA, the CDR3 is TGTGCCAGCAGCTTCTTCGGGGGCGTTAGGTATGATGGCTACACCTTC. The chain combines TRBV11-3 with TRBJ1-2; tentatively, D is TRBD1 (6 bases). Deletions cut 3 bases from V and 6 bases from J, with 20 bases between. The CDR3 loop spans 16 amino acids. Per germline, CDR1 SGHNT and CDR2 YENEEA.

The sample holds many counts of this clone. The rearrangement links TRBV5-1 to TRBJ1-3, with unresolved D. Germline CDR1 SGHRS, CDR2 YFSETQ. The CDR3 has 15 residues. V lost 0 bases and J lost 1, with 8 bases in between. The CDR3, as DNA: TGCGCCAGCAGCTTGGGCACGCCTTCTGGAAACACCATATATTTT. This gives the protein CASSLGTPSGNTIYF.

J is TRBJ2-1 and V is TRBV27; no clear D gene. V was shortened by 3 bases and J by 6 bases, with 9 bases between the two germline ends. This CDR3 spans 13 amino acids. Germline V lookup: CDR1 MNHEY, CDR2 SMNVEV (reference sequence). CDR3 DNA sequence: TGTGCCAGCAGTTTTAGGAGTGTCAATGAGCAGTTCTTC. Translated: CASSFRSVNEQFF.

This CDR3 reads CSVARRTGGPGELFF. The CDR3 DNA sequence: TGCAGCGTTGCCCGACGAACAGGGGGCCCCGGGGAGCTGTTTTTT. The rearrangement uses TRBV29-1 and TRBJ2-2, with TRBD1 matching over 9 bases. This CDR3 comprises 15 residues. V dropped 4 bases and J dropped 6; count of bases not matched to a gene: 9. Germline CDR1 reads SQVTM; CDR2 reads ANQGSEA.

The chain couples TRBV18 to TRBJ1-2; D is perhaps TRBD1 (6 bases). V dropped 5 bases and J dropped 4 bases, with 20 bases sitting between them. Looked up from germline, CDR1 is KGHSH and CDR2 is LQKENI. This CDR3 comprises 16 residues. CDR3 residues: CASSETGSESAYGYTF. For the CDR3, the DNA is TGTGCCAGCTCAGAAACAGGGTCGGAGAGTGCCTATGGCTACACCTTC.

Worth noting for this clone: The sample contains more than one DNA sequence encoding this CDR3. The CDR3 region has the DNA TGTGCCAGCAGTGAAGGGGGCCTCACAGATACGCAGTATTTT. This translates into CASSEGGLTDTQYF. The chain has TRBV2 and TRBJ2-3; tentatively, D is TRBD1 (5 bases). Germline CDR1 and CDR2: SNHLY and FYNNEI. This CDR3 is built from 14 residues. Deletions cut 1 base from V and 2 bases from J, with 7 bases between.

The V and J genes are TRBV7-2 and TRBJ1-1; no definite D call. The V gene's germline CDR1 is SGHTA and CDR2 FQGNSA. This CDR3 has 14 residues. Trimming left V 3 bases short and J 8 bases short, with 16 bases between. The CDR3 nucleotides read TGTGCCAGCAGCTTTCCGGGAGGCTACTGGGAAGCTTTCTTT. Protein product: CASSFPGGYWEAFF.

This chain connects TRBV9 to TRBJ1-1, with unresolved D. From germline, CDR1 is SGDLS and CDR2 YYNGEE. V lost 3 bases and J lost 0, with 12 bases in between. The CDR3 covers 15 residues. The CDR3 region has the DNA TGTGCCAGCAGCGCCAGTCAGACAATGAACACTGAAGCTTTCTTT. It is translated as CASSASQTMNTEAFF.

This chain links TRBV4-3 with TRBJ1-2, with 8 positions matching TRBD1. Germline values: CDR1 LGHNA, CDR2 YSLEER. The CDR3 extends over 14 amino acids. The V and J ends lost 4 bases and 3 bases, in that order; junction bases with no gene match: 4. The chain's CDR3 is CASSPGQEDYGYTF. As DNA, the CDR3 is TGCGCCAGCAGCCCGGGACAGGAGGACTATGGCTACACCTTC.

The chain joins TRBV19 to TRBJ1-2; TRBD1 is a possible D gene (5 bases). The CDR3 length is 12 residues. V dropped 3 bases and J dropped 6 bases, with 8 bases sitting between them. Germline-derived CDR1 and CDR2 are LNHDA and SQIVND (reference sequence). This chain's CDR3 is CASSIPGNGYTF. DNA for the CDR3: TGTGCCAGTAGTATCCCAGGGAATGGCTACACCTTC.

The chain uses TRBV3-1 (or the pseudogene TRBV3-2) and TRBJ1-3, with D possibly being TRBD1 (5 bases). The CDR3 has 16 amino acids. Per germline, CDR1 LGHDT and CDR2 YNNKEL (reference sequence). Trimming removed 4 bases from V and 3 bases from J, with 16 bases in between. The CDR3 coding sequence is TGTGCCAGCAGCCGCACGCCTGGGGGGAGTGGAAACACCATATATTTT. Its protein product is CASSRTPGGSGNTIYF.